The next 11 T cell receptor beta chains were all read from a single sample in a study of cytomegalovirus exposure and HLA in healthy donors. The study ran its PCR with 60 Vbeta and 13 Jbeta primers. Here immunoSEQ multiplex PCR was the method, and the copy in TCRdb shows in-frame clones only, minus some. The sample lists about 130,000 clones; around 75% were seen once. Sequenced: PBMCs. All receptors derive from a man aged 25 to 45 in good health and CMV-seronegative.

The chain joins TRBV6-5 to TRBJ2-7; possible D gene TRBD1, 5 bases. Germline V lookup: CDR1 MNHEY, CDR2 SVGAGI. Trimming left V 0 bases short and J 7 bases short, with 19 bases between. This CDR3 comprises 16 residues. The CDR3 DNA is TGTGCCAGCAGTTACTCGGATTCAATGAGGAAGGGGGAGCAGTACTTC. Translated: CASSYSDSMRKGEQYF.

J is TRBJ1-6 and V is TRBV30; 8 nucleotides line up with TRBD1. Trimming cost V 0 bases and J 8 bases; bases outside gene matches: 6. Per the germline V gene, CDR1 is GTSNPN and CDR2 is SVGIG (reference sequence). The CDR3 sequence is 15 residues long. The CDR3 loop reads CAWSVLQGGDSPLHF. DNA for the CDR3: TGTGCCTGGAGTGTACTACAGGGGGGGGATTCACCCCTCCACTTT.

DNA for the CDR3: TGTGCCAGCAGCAACTTCCCCCCCCCAGATACGCAGTATTTT. Its protein product is CASSNFPPPDTQYF. The J gene is TRBJ2-3, the V gene TRBV7-2; D unclear. CDR1 is SGHTA and CDR2 is FQGNSA in the germline V gene. The CDR3 has 14 amino acids. The ends were cut back, 5 bases at V and 4 bases at J, with 13 bases in the middle. Combining the CDR3 with reference TRBV7-2 and TRBJ2-3 gives the whole variable domain GAGVSQSPSNKVTEKGKDVELRCDPISGHTALYWYRQSLGQGLEFLIYFQGNSAPDKSGLPSDRFSAERTGGSVSTLTIQRTQQEDSAVYLCASSNFPPPDTQYFGPGTRLTVL.

The rearrangement uses TRBV30 and TRBJ2-1, with 12 bases lining up with TRBD2. J gave up 4 bases and V 6 bases, and 13 bases lay outside the gene matches. Germline-derived CDR1 and CDR2 are GTSNPN and SVGIG (reference sequence). The CDR3 has 17 amino acids. DNA of the CDR3: TGTGCCTGCTTCGATACTAGCGGGGGGACAGGATACAATGAGCAGTTCTTC. It codes for CACFDTSGGTGYNEQFF.

This clone was counted between two and nine times. The rearrangement links TRBV2 to TRBJ2-7; TRBD1 matches 7 bases. The V gene's germline CDR1 is SNHLY and CDR2 FYNNEI. This CDR3 is 14 amino acids long. The ends lost 7 bases at V and 3 bases at J; junction bases unmatched: 9. CDR3 in amino acids: CASTRPGQLYEQYF. CDR3 sequence (DNA): TGTGCCAGCACTAGGCCGGGACAGCTCTACGAGCAGTACTTC.

CDR3 sequence (DNA): TGCAGCGTTTTAGCGGGAGGGACAGATACGCAGTATTTT. It encodes CSVLAGGTDTQYF. This rearrangement joins TRBV29-1 to TRBJ2-3; the match to TRBD2 covers 11 bases. In germline, CDR1 is SQVTM, CDR2 ANQGSEA. There are 13 residues in the CDR3. V lost 5 bases and J lost 3; bases outside the gene matches: 1.

This clone is a singleton in its sample. This chain joins TRBV30 and TRBJ2-5; no definite D call. The CDR3 totals 15 residues. Trimming cost V 0 bases and J 3 bases, with 14 bases left between them. The germline V gene has CDR1 GTSNPN and CDR2 SVGIG (reference sequence). CDR3 loop: CAWSVFPHGEETQYF. The CDR3 nucleotides are TGTGCCTGGAGTGTATTTCCGCATGGAGAAGAGACCCAGTACTTC.

The V call is TRBV2, the J call TRBJ1-1; maybe TRBD1 (5 bases). The germline gives CDR1 SNHLY, CDR2 FYNNEI. CDR3 size: 14 residues. V lost 9 bases and J lost 4, with 18 bases in between. In nucleotides, the CDR3 is TGTGCCAGTACGCACTATGACGGGGGCACTGAAGCTTTCTTT. Translated: CASTHYDGGTEAFF.

DNA for the CDR3: TGTGCCAGCAGCCCGGACAGGGGCAACACTGAAGCTTTCTTT. Translated: CASSPDRGNTEAFF. The chain employs TRBV4-2 and TRBJ1-1, with 9 bases lining up with TRBD1. The CDR3 loop spans 14 amino acids. Germline-derived CDR1 and CDR2 are LGHNA and YNFKEQ. Trimming removed 4 bases from V and 2 bases from J; junction bases left unmatched: 2.

The rearrangement joins TRBV4-3 to TRBJ2-2, with 8 bases fitting TRBD2. The ends lost 4 bases at V and 5 bases at J; junction bases unmatched: 12. The CDR3 loop spans 17 amino acids. In germline, CDR1 is LGHNA, CDR2 YSLEER. CDR3 protein: CASSPDRGTSDTGELFF. In nucleotides, the CDR3 is TGCGCCAGCAGCCCAGATAGGGGGACTAGTGATACCGGGGAGCTGTTTTTT.

V gene TRBV7-9 combines with J gene TRBJ2-1, with 10 bases that match TRBD1. The germline gives CDR1 SEHNR, CDR2 FQNEAQ (reference sequence). CDR3 length: 15 amino acids. J lost 2 bases, V lost 4 bases, and 2 bases had no gene match. The CDR3 nucleotides are TGTGCCAGCAGCTCCGGACAGGGGGCCTACAATGAGCAGTTCTTC. This encodes CASSSGQGAYNEQFF.